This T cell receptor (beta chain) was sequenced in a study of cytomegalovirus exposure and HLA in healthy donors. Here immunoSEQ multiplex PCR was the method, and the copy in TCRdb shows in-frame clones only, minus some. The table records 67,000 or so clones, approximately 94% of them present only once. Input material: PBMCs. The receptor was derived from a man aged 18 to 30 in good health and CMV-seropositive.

The CDR3, as DNA: TGCAGCGCAGATGGGAGGGGCCTCTCCCCTTACAATGAGCAGTTCTTC. Protein product: CSADGRGLSPYNEQFF. The chain has TRBV29-1 and TRBJ2-1; 7 bases agree with TRBD2. CDR1 is SQVTM and CDR2 is ANQGSEA in the germline V gene. This CDR3 is 16 amino acids long. With 7 bases clipped from V and 4 bases from J, the junction kept 16 bases outside the gene matches.